This T cell receptor (beta chain) was captured by sequencing in a study of cytomegalovirus exposure and HLA in healthy donors. This CDR3 is built from 15 residues. V lost 4 bases and J lost 0, with 8 bases in between. Germline V CDR1 and CDR2: SGHRS, YFSETQ. Note on this clone: The antigen is not known.

Broader study findings: Follow-up analysis seemed to connect common viral pathogens with several of the most significant clusters identified.

13 Jbeta primers and 60 Vbeta primers were used for the PCR. Sequencing was performed with immunoSEQ multiplex PCR; in TCRdb, only in-frame clones are kept and a portion is missing. The sample lists about 160,000 clones, roughly 73% occurring once. The chain uses TRBV5-1 and TRBJ2-6, with TRBD1 as a possible D gene (5 bases). Sequencing used PBMCs. The clonotype comes from a woman in her twenties or thirties in good health and CMV-seronegative. This CDR3 reads CASSPGNSGANVLTF. CDR3 coding DNA: TGCGCCAGCAGCCCAGGGAACTCTGGGGCCAACGTCCTGACTTTC.